The clone carrying this TCR beta chain was seen once. This same CDR3 is encoded by further DNA sequences in the sample. In the authors' workflow: Estimation of nucleated cell counts was performed using reference gene primer amplification. Generated by immunoSEQ multiplex PCR, the TCRdb table keeps only in-frame clones and is missing some. For V, J and clone size, that table is used; D and trimming come from the DNA. The sample lists 200,000 to 250,000 clones; around 82% were seen once. The sample comes from a study of blood T cell repertoires in COVID-19. From germline, CDR1 is SQVTM and CDR2 ANQGSEA. This CDR3 has 14 residues. V lost 3 bases to trimming and J lost 6 bases; unmatched junction nucleotides: 6.

This chain joins TRBV29-1 and TRBJ2-3; 10 bases fit TRBD1. Sequenced input: peripheral blood. The sequence was collected from a human donor in a cohort sampled during active COVID-19. Here the CDR3 DNA reads TGCAGCGTTGACCGACAGGGGGCGAGGGATACGCAGTATTTT. The encoded protein is CSVDRQGARDTQYF.